This record looks at one T cell receptor beta chain sequence and its context. Its antigen is currently unknown. This record comes from a study of blood T cells in healthy people across ages. The use of a sample-barcoded 5' primer and a J-beta primer mix characterized a second PCR of roughly 7 to 11 cycles. MiXCR was run by TCRdb on the 5' RACE reads, yielding one entry per CDR3 protein. The sample yields 2 million or so distinct CDR3 sequences, 49% seen once. Whole-study results and caveats: Since the PBMCs were unsorted, naive and antigen-experienced cells could not be conclusively compared. Roughly linear declines in TCR beta diversity per million T cells occurred with age.

CDR1 is MNHEY, CDR2 SVGEGT, per germline. The CDR3 spans 16 residues. Trimming at V came to 2 bases and at J to 2 bases, leaving 3 bases not matched to a gene. The sequence was obtained from a woman in her 40s in good health. Sequencing was carried out using blood. V is TRBV6-2 or TRBV6-3 and J is TRBJ2-3; 11 positions agree with TRBD2. CDR3 nucleotides: TGTGCCAGCAGTTACGGGACTAGCGGACTCACAGATACGCAGTATTTT. This sequence encodes CASSYGTSGLTDTQYF.